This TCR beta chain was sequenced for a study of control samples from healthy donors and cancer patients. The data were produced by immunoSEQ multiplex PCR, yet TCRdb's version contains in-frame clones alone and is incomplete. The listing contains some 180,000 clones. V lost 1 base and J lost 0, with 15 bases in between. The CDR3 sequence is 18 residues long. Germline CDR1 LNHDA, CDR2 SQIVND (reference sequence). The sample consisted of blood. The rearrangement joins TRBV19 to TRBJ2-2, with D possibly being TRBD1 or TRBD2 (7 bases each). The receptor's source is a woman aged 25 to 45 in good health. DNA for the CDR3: TGTGCCAGTAGTATAGCCAGGGGGGGGACAGCGAACACCGGGGAGCTGTTTTTT. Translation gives CASSIARGGTANTGELFF.